This TCR beta chain was captured in a study of human T cells and chemical hapten exposure. The germline CDR1 and CDR2 sequences are LGHDT and YNNKEL (reference sequence). This CDR3 is 13 amino acids long. Trimming took off 0 bases at V and 6 bases at J, with 9 bases between the two ends. This sample's time point: patch test 1, 2 weeks after DPC sensitization. As for treatment: therapeutic diphenylcyclopropenone sensitization with weekly scalp DPC. One entry per CDR3 protein, called by TCRdb with MiXCR from the RACE reads. The data hold about 340,000 distinct CDR3 sequences, with approximately 6.3% observed a single time. This clonotype has a single count.

The chain joins TRBV3-1 to TRBJ2-7, with D tentatively TRBD2 (5 bases). The input for sequencing was whole blood, taken in connection with sensitization to the hapten diphenylcyclopropenone (DPC). The source is a woman between 18 and 30 years old with alopecia areata. Some clones in this sample may be carry-over from other donors' samples. CDR3 amino acids: CASSQDLASEQYF. In DNA, the CDR3 is TGTGCCAGCAGCCAAGATTTAGCGAGCGAGCAGTACTTC.